The clone carrying this T cell receptor beta chain was counted at least ten times. Its antigen remains unknown. The data were taken from a study of T cells in Graves' hyperthyroidism and ophthalmopathy. Findings and limits, study-wide: Blood shared most expanded thyroid clonotypes above 0.001.

The source material, RNA transcripts, was used to amplify TCR beta CDR3 regions. HTBI primers drove first-round RT-PCR of the TCR CDR3. TCRdb independently ran MiXCR on the multiplex PCR reads; one entry per CDR3 protein. This sample has roughly 700,000 distinct CDR3 sequences, with 15% to 20% found just once. CDR1 MNHEY and CDR2 SVGEGT come from the germline V gene. The CDR3 contains 11 residues. Trimming pared 8 bases from V and 6 bases from J, leaving 11 bases between. Newly diagnosed hyperthyroidism patients aged 18 to 65 years had disease lasting under 2 months. The authors took PBMCs from over 8.5 ml fresh peripheral blood.

The sample was blood. This receptor was obtained from a man aged 45-65 years with Graves' hyperthyroidism. The chain employs TRBV6-2 or TRBV6-3 and TRBJ2-7, with D possibly matching TRBD2 (5 bases). Written as DNA, the CDR3 is TGTGCCAGCCGCTCGGGGATCGAGCAGTACTTC. It encodes CASRSGIEQYF.